This is a list of T cell receptor beta chains from one sample in a study of cytomegalovirus exposure and HLA in healthy donors. Sequencing was performed with immunoSEQ multiplex PCR; in TCRdb, only in-frame clones are kept and a portion is missing. This sample has about 180,000 clones, with approximately 78% found just once. Input material: PBMCs. The receptor source for this set is a woman aged 50 to 60 in good health and CMV-seropositive. Both conserved end residues are part of each CDR3. The D gene is left open where the match is weak. Part of the rows lack a size; the others show once, few, many or a class for expanded clones.

NA | NA | TRBJ2-2 | TRBV11-3 | TGTGCCAGCAGCATTGGCGGGTGGCCCGACACCGGGGAGCTGTTTTTT | CASSIGGWPDTGELFF
NA | NA | TRBJ2-5 | TRBV6-1 | TGTGCCAGCAGTGAAGGAGGAGAGACCCAGTACTTC | CASSEGGETQYF
NA | TRBD1 | TRBJ1-2 | TRBV5-8 | TGTGCCAGCAGCCCCCCACCGGGACAGGGATATGGCTACACCTTC | CASSPPPGQGYGYTF
few | NA | TRBJ2-7 | TRBV6-1 | TGTGCCAGCAGTGAAATATACGGGCAGGGGTGGTCCTACGAGCAGTACTTC | CASSEIYGQGWSYEQYF
few | NA | TRBJ2-1 | TRBV6-5 | TGTGCCAGCAGGGCTAGACTGAGCCCTTACAATGAGCAGTTCTTC | CASRARLSPYNEQFF
NA | TRBD1 | TRBJ2-3 | TRBV6-5 | TGTGCCAGCAGTCGACAGGGATCCGATACGCAGTATTTT | CASSRQGSDTQYF
many | TRBD1 | TRBJ2-5 | TRBV2 | TGTGCCAGCAGCCACAGGGGGACGGAGACCCAGTACTTC | CASSHRGTETQYF
NA | TRBD1 | TRBJ2-2 | TRBV7-3 | TGTGCCAGCAGCTTCGGGACAGCAGAAACCGGGGAGCTGTTTTTT | CASSFGTAETGELFF
NA | NA | TRBJ2-7 | TRBV15 | TGTGCCACCAGCAGGGTGGAGGGCGAGCAGTACTTC | CATSRVEGEQYF
NA | TRBD2 | TRBJ2-5 | TRBV11-2 | TGTGCCACCGAGCGGGGCGATCAAGAGACCCAGTACTTC | CATERGDQETQYF
few | NA | TRBJ2-2 | TRBV2 | TGTGCCAGCAGGGCAGACAGGAACACCGGGGAGCTGTTTTTT | CASRADRNTGELFF
NA | NA | TRBJ2-3 | TRBV19 | TGTGCCACCAGTACCGCTACAGATACGCAGTATTTT | CATSTATDTQYF
NA | NA | TRBJ1-1 | TRBV4-1 | TGCGCCAGCAGCCAAGACAGGGGTCCCACTGAAGCTTTCTTT | CASSQDRGPTEAFF
NA | TRBD1 | TRBJ1-4 | TRBV6-6 | TGTGCCAGCAGTTATAAGCGGGACAGGGGGGAAAAACTGTTTTTT | CASSYKRDRGEKLFF
NA | NA | TRBJ2-2 | TRBV11-3 | TGTGCCAGCAGCCCGGGAGCCGGGGAGCTGTTTTTT | CASSPGAGELFF
NA | NA | TRBJ1-3 | TRBV30 | TGTGCCTGGAGTCCCGGACAGAGGAACACCATATATTTT | CAWSPGQRNTIYF
NA | NA | TRBJ1-1 | TRBV7-9 | TGTGCCAGCAGCTCAATCCCGACAGTGAACACTGAAGCTTTCTTT | CASSSIPTVNTEAFF
NA | NA | TRBJ2-7 | TRBV23-1 | TGCGCCAGCAGTCAATCACAGGGTAGGTACGAGCAGTACTTC | CASSQSQGRYEQYF
few | NA | TRBJ2-7 | TRBV4-1 | TGCGCCAGCAGCCAAGGAGAATCCCTCTCCTACGAGCAGTACTTC | CASSQGESLSYEQYF
once | NA | TRBJ2-5 | TRBV6-1 | TGTGCCAGCAGTGAAGACATTGGGGAGCAAGAGACCCAGTACTTC | CASSEDIGEQETQYF
NA | NA | TRBJ2-1 | TRBV11-3 | TGTGCCAGCAGCCCCCCGGGTTACAATGAGCAGTTCTTC | CASSPPGYNEQFF
NA | NA | TRBJ2-1 | TRBV4-1 | TGCGCCAGCAGCCCTAAGAGGGGGGGGTCTACGTACAATGAGCAGTTCTTC | CASSPKRGGSTYNEQFF
NA | TRBD1 | TRBJ1-5 | TRBV6-5 | TGTGCCAGCAGTTACGACGACAGGGGAGGTCGACAGCCCCAGCATTTT | CASSYDDRGGRQPQHF
NA | TRBD1 | TRBJ1-2 | TRBV6-1 | TGTGCCAGCAGTGAAGCGAGGGGACAGGGATGGGGCTACACCTTC | CASSEARGQGWGYTF
few | NA | TRBJ1-4 | TRBV13 | TGTGCCAGCAGCTCCCGACAGTTTAATGAAAAACTGTTTTTT | CASSSRQFNEKLFF
NA | NA | TRBJ1-1 | TRBV21-1 | TGTGCCAGCAGCAAATCGGGAGTACTTCGACAGGGTGACACTGAAGCTTTCTTT | CASSKSGVLRQGDTEAFF
NA | TRBD1 | TRBJ1-1 | TRBV19 | TGTGCCAGTAGTATAAACAGGGGAGGCGAAGCTTTCTTT | CASSINRGGEAFF
NA | TRBD1 | TRBJ1-2 | TRBV27 | TGTGCCAGCAGTTTACTCGGACAGGGGAACTATGGCTACACCTTC | CASSLLGQGNYGYTF
NA | TRBD1 | TRBJ2-2 | TRBV5-6 | TGTGCCAGCAGCGGGACAGGGGCGTTGGGCACCGGGGAGCTGTTTTTT | CASSGTGALGTGELFF